This passage covers 29 T cell receptor beta chains from one sample sequenced in a study of blood T cell repertoires in COVID-19. Assay used: immunoSEQ multiplex PCR; TCRdb lists only in-frame clones, some missing. Counted here are over 45,000 clones, nearly 90% occurring once; the ten biggest clones make up approximately 45%. Sequences were obtained from peripheral blood. These receptor sequences come from an older woman with COVID-19, enrolled during active disease.

This chain joins TRBV6-5 and TRBJ2-5, with TRBD1 matching over 10 bases. Trimming took 6 bases from V and 10 from J; bases not matched to a gene: 14. Germline assignment: CDR1 MNHEY and CDR2 SVGAGI. The CDR3 runs 15 residues. CDR3 sequence reads: CASRRTGGAAGGQYF. The CDR3 DNA reads TGTGCCAGCAGGCGGACAGGGGGTGCCGCCGGGGGCCAGTACTTC.

The CDR3 protein is CASSPRQGDTGELFF. The CDR3 DNA reads TGTGCCAGCTCACCCCGACAGGGGGACACCGGGGAGCTGTTTTTT. The chain joins TRBV18 to TRBJ2-2; 9 nucleotides line up with TRBD1. The CDR3 has 15 amino acids. J was trimmed by 3 bases and V by 3 bases; bases with no gene match: 2. Germline V gene sequence: CDR1 KGHSH, CDR2 LQKENI.

The chain uses TRBV4-1 and TRBJ1-3; 7 bases align to TRBD1. The CDR3 totals 17 residues. Germline V CDR1 and CDR2: MGHRA, YSYEKL. V lost 4 bases, J lost 1 base, and 10 bases stayed unmatched. CDR3 nucleotide sequence: TGCGCCAGCAGCCGACTTTGGGACAGAGAGTCTGGAAACACCATATATTTT. It translates to CASSRLWDRESGNTIYF.

This chain links TRBV3-1 (or the pseudogene TRBV3-2) with TRBJ2-2; D is perhaps TRBD1 (6 bases). Per the germline V gene, CDR1 is LGHDT and CDR2 is YNNKEL (reference sequence). The V end lost 0 bases, the J end lost 2 bases, and 10 bases lay between the germline ends. This CDR3 comprises 16 residues. CDR3 loop: CASSQEVRGNTGELFF. In nucleotides, the CDR3 is TGTGCCAGCAGCCAAGAGGTCAGGGGAAACACCGGGGAGCTGTTTTTT.

The V and J genes are TRBV9 and TRBJ2-2, with D possibly being TRBD2 (7 bases). From germline, CDR1 is SGDLS and CDR2 YYNGEE. This CDR3 comprises 19 residues. Between the trimmed V and J ends, which lost 0 bases and 9 bases, there was a span of 27 bases. This CDR3 is CASSVDLPGGGRERRELFF. For the CDR3, the DNA is TGTGCCAGCAGCGTAGATCTCCCGGGGGGCGGGAGAGAACGGAGGGAGCTGTTTTTT.

The CDR3 DNA is TGCGCCAGCAGCCAACAGACTGTATACAATGAGCAGTTCTTC. It is translated as CASSQQTVYNEQFF. The J gene is TRBJ2-1, the V gene TRBV4-1, with D uncertain. This CDR3 region has 14 residues. Per the germline V gene, CDR1 is MGHRA and CDR2 is YSYEKL. V gave up 2 bases and J gave up 4 bases, with 9 bases separating them.

The J gene is TRBJ1-5, the V gene TRBV28; no reliable D call. CDR3 length equals 16 residues. Germline V gene data show CDR1 as MDHEN and CDR2 as SYDVKM. Deletions cut 4 bases from V and 0 bases from J, with 13 bases between. The CDR3 nucleotides read TGTGCCAGCAGTTCCCCCCGCCGGGATAGCAATCAGCCCCAGCATTTT. It codes for CASSSPRRDSNQPQHF.

The chain recombines TRBV29-1 with TRBJ2-7; tentatively, D is TRBD1 (6 bases). CDR1 is SQVTM, CDR2 ANQGSEA, per germline. The length of the CDR3 is 13 residues. Deletions cut 6 bases from V and 2 bases from J, with 14 bases between. DNA of the CDR3: TGCAGCGTCAGGGGCCTAGGGCCCTACGAGCAGTACTTC. Translated: CSVRGLGPYEQYF.

The chain has TRBV5-1 and TRBJ2-4, with a tentative D call TRBD1 (6 bases). V lost 3 bases, J lost 1 base, and 8 bases lay in between. In germline, CDR1 is SGHRS, CDR2 YFSETQ. The CDR3 contains 14 residues. CDR3 coding DNA: TGCGCCAGCAGCTCCCAGGGGGCCAAAAACATTCAGTACTTC. It codes for CASSSQGAKNIQYF.

The chain carries TRBV28 and TRBJ1-2; 8 bases fit TRBD1. Germline CDR1 and CDR2: MDHEN and SYDVKM. CDR3 length: 12 amino acids. After removal of 3 bases from V and 10 bases from J, the junction contained 4 bases not matched to a gene. CDR3 DNA sequence: TGTGCCAGCAGTTTGGAGGACAGGGCCTACACCTTC. Translation: CASSLEDRAYTF.

The chain employs TRBV7-9 and TRBJ2-5, with D possibly matching TRBD2 (6 bases). CDR3 length: 18 amino acids. The V gene's germline CDR1 is SEHNR and CDR2 FQNEAQ (reference sequence). V gave up 3 bases and J gave up 6 bases, with 26 bases separating them. The CDR3: CASSFFLSFGTSGQTQYF. The CDR3 DNA sequence: TGTGCCAGCAGCTTTTTCCTGTCGTTTGGGACTTCCGGGCAGACCCAGTACTTC.

V gene TRBV7-8 combines with J gene TRBJ2-6, with 7 nucleotides matching TRBD1. Unmatched junction bases numbered 2, after V lost 6 bases and J lost 3 bases. Germline V gives CDR1 SGHVS, CDR2 FQNEAQ. CDR3 size: 14 residues. The CDR3 nucleotides are TGTGCCAGCAGGAGACAGGGTGGGGCCAACGTCCTGACTTTC. Protein product: CASRRQGGANVLTF.

The chain couples TRBV2 to TRBJ1-1, with D possibly TRBD1 on 5 matching bases. The CDR3 covers 14 residues. In germline, CDR1 is SNHLY, CDR2 FYNNEI. The V end was cut by 4 bases, the J end by 1 base, with 10 bases between. In DNA form, the CDR3 reads TGTGCCAGCAGTGTTAGCGGGACGAACACTGAAGCTTTCTTT. It encodes CASSVSGTNTEAFF.

This rearrangement joins TRBV11-3 to TRBJ2-1; TRBD2 matches at 8 bases. The V gene end was trimmed by 0 bases and the J gene end by 4 bases; junction bases not matched to a gene: 2. Germline CDR1 and CDR2: SGHNT and YENEEA. The CDR3 contains 15 residues. CDR3 sequence reads: CASSLETSVYNEQFF. The CDR3 DNA reads TGTGCCAGCAGCTTAGAGACTAGCGTATACAATGAGCAGTTCTTC.

The rearrangement links TRBV19 to TRBJ1-3; TRBD1 is a possible D gene (6 bases). This CDR3 is built from 13 residues. Germline CDR1 is LNHDA and CDR2 is SQIVND (reference sequence). The germline V and J ends were trimmed by 6 bases and 2 bases, with 8 bases remaining between them. Here the CDR3 DNA reads TGTGCCAGTAGACCAGGGGCTGGAAACACCATATATTTT. Amino acids: CASRPGAGNTIYF.

The chain joins TRBV30 to TRBJ1-5, with 8 bases aligning to TRBD1. The CDR3 is 13 amino acids. CDR1 is GTSNPN, CDR2 SVGIG, per germline (reference sequence). V gave up 3 bases and J gave up 3 bases; unmatched junction bases: 1. The CDR3 is CAWRDRVNQPQHF. CDR3 coding DNA: TGTGCCTGGAGGGACAGGGTCAATCAGCCCCAGCATTTT. Looking up the rest from reference TRBV30 and TRBJ1-5 gives the full variable domain: SQTIHQWPATLVQPVGSPLSLECTVEGTSNPNLYWYRQAAGRGLQLLFYSVGIGQISSEVPQNLSASRPQDRQFILSSKKLLLSDSGFYLCAWRDRVNQPQHFGDGTRLSIL.

The chain joins TRBV5-1 to TRBJ2-7; D unclear. CDR1 and CDR2 from the germline V gene are SGHRS and YFSETQ. V lost 0 bases, J lost 0 bases, and 16 bases lay in between. This CDR3 has 17 amino acids. CDR3 sequence (DNA): TGCGCCAGCAGCTTGGATGCGGCAGAGGAATACTCCTACGAGCAGTACTTC. This encodes CASSLDAAEEYSYEQYF.

The V call is TRBV5-4, the J call TRBJ2-3; TRBD1 matches at 9 bases. The germline V gene encodes CDR1 SGHNT and CDR2 YYREEE (reference sequence). With 4 bases clipped from V and 2 bases from J, the junction kept 5 bases outside the gene matches. The CDR3 has 15 residues. CDR3 nucleotides: TGTGCCAGCAGCGTGACAGGGGGAAACACAGATACGCAGTATTTT. Its translation is CASSVTGGNTDTQYF.

The V and J genes are TRBV18 and TRBJ1-4, with D possibly matching TRBD1 (5 bases). CDR3 length equals 15 residues. Trimming took off 1 base at V and 3 bases at J, with 9 bases between the two ends. CDR1 is KGHSH and CDR2 is LQKENI in the germline V gene. Written as DNA, the CDR3 is TGTGCCAGCTCACCACTGGACACTCCTAATGAAAAACTGTTTTTT. It translates to CASSPLDTPNEKLFF.

J is TRBJ2-1 and V is TRBV7-8; D ambiguous. Trimming took 0 bases from V and 0 from J, leaving 6 bases between them. CDR1 and CDR2 (germline): SGHVS, FQNEAQ. The CDR3 is 15 amino acids. DNA for the CDR3: TGTGCCAGCAGCTTAGCGCGTGGCTCCTACAATGAGCAGTTCTTC. It specifies CASSLARGSYNEQFF.

This clone appeared once. The gene calls are TRBV6-5 and TRBJ2-7; D perhaps matches TRBD2 (6 bases). The ends were cut back, 8 bases at V and 6 bases at J, with 8 bases in the middle. CDR1 and CDR2 (germline): MNHEY, SVGAGI. This CDR3 contains 10 residues. Written as DNA, the CDR3 is TGTGCCAGCGGGAGGTCCGAGCAGTACTTC. It codes for CASGRSEQYF.

The CDR3 sequence is CSVTTGGRENYEQYF. As DNA, the CDR3 is TGCAGCGTTACAACAGGGGGGAGAGAAAACTACGAGCAGTACTTC. V and J are TRBV29-1 and TRBJ2-7; 8 positions agree with TRBD1. The CDR3 extends over 15 amino acids. V was pared by 5 bases and J by 3 bases, with 12 bases of the junction left unmatched. Germline-derived CDR1 and CDR2 are SQVTM and ANQGSEA.

The CDR3 DNA sequence: TGTGCCAGCAGCTTTAGCCTCTCGGGAAACACCATATATTTT. It codes for CASSFSLSGNTIYF. The J gene is TRBJ1-3, the V gene TRBV7-2; D gene ambiguous. V shed 3 bases and J shed 4 bases, with 10 bases lying between them. Germline V gives CDR1 SGHTA, CDR2 FQGNSA. The CDR3 has 14 residues.

The chain carries TRBV7-9 and TRBJ1-5, with 9 bases that match TRBD1. This CDR3 region has 16 residues. Germline values: CDR1 SEHNR, CDR2 FQNEAQ (reference sequence). V shed 5 bases, J shed 4 bases, and the junction held 9 bases outside the gene matches. The CDR3 sequence: CASSLFTGGANQPQHF. The CDR3 DNA sequence: TGTGCCAGCAGCCTTTTCACAGGGGGCGCGAATCAGCCCCAGCATTTT.

The chain is built from TRBV18 and TRBJ1-3; D is perhaps TRBD1 (5 bases). CDR3 length equals 14 residues. In germline, CDR1 is KGHSH, CDR2 LQKENI. The germline V and J ends were trimmed by 4 bases and 0 bases, with 7 bases remaining between them. This CDR3 reads CASSRDSSGNTIYF. CDR3 DNA: TGTGCCAGCTCACGGGACTCCTCTGGAAACACCATATATTTT.

This chain joins TRBV6-5 and TRBJ2-7; no clear D gene. CDR3 length: 13 amino acids. The V gene lost 4 bases and the J gene lost 2 bases, with 9 bases spanning the gap. Germline V gene sequence: CDR1 MNHEY, CDR2 SVGAGI. CDR3 DNA: TGTGCCAGCAGTTCCGTTACTCCCTACGAGCAGTACTTC. Translating gives CASSSVTPYEQYF.

The chain employs TRBV27 and TRBJ2-4; TRBD2 might be the D (6 bases). V was trimmed by 9 bases and J by 5 bases, leaving 11 bases between them. Germline V gene lookup returns CDR1 MNHEY and CDR2 SMNVEV (reference sequence). This CDR3 is built from 12 residues. CDR3 amino acids: CASGEVQNIQYF. The CDR3 coding sequence is TGTGCCAGTGGGGAGGTTCAAAACATTCAGTACTTC.

The table lists this clone with a count of one. The rearrangement uses TRBV6-5 and TRBJ2-1; D is unresolved. V was pared by 5 bases and J by 4 bases, with 9 bases between. From germline, CDR1 is MNHEY and CDR2 SVGAGI. This CDR3 spans 13 amino acids. CDR3 residues: CASSRSPYNEQFF. The CDR3 DNA reads as TGTGCCAGCAGTCGGTCCCCTTACAATGAGCAGTTCTTC.

The gene calls are TRBV7-9 and TRBJ1-1; D uncertain. The CDR3 has 14 amino acids. V lost 1 base to trimming and J lost 2 bases, with 8 bases between them. The V gene's germline CDR1 is SEHNR and CDR2 FQNEAQ (reference sequence). The CDR3 spells CASSLVRENTEAFF. In DNA, the CDR3 is TGTGCCAGCAGCTTAGTGCGGGAAAACACTGAAGCTTTCTTT.